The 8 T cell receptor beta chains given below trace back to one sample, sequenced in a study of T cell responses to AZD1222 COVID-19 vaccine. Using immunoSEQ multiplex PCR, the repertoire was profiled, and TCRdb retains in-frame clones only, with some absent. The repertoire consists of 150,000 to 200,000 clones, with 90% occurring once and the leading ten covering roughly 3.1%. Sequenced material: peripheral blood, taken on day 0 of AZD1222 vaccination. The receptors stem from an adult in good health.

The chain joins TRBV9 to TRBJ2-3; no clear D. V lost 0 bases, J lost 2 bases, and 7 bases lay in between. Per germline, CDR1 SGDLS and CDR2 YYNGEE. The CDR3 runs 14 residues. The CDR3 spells CASSVVANTDTQYF. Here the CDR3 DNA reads TGTGCCAGCAGCGTAGTAGCTAACACAGATACGCAGTATTTT.

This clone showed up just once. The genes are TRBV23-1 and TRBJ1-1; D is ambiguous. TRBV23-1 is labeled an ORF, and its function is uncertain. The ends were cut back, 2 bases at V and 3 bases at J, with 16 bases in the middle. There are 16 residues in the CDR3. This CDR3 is CASSQPSLPADTEAFF. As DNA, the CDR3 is TGCGCCAGCAGTCAACCGTCCCTCCCGGCGGACACTGAAGCTTTCTTT.

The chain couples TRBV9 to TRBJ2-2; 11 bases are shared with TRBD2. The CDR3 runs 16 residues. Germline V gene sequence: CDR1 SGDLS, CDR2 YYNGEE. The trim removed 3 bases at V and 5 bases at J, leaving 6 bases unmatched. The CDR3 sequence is CASSGSGGAITGELFF. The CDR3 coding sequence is TGTGCCAGCAGCGGTAGCGGGGGGGCTATAACCGGGGAGCTGTTTTTT.

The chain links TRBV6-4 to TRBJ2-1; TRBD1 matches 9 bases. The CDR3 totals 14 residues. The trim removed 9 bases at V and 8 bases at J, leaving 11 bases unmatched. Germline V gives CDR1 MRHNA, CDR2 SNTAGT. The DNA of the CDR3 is TGTGCCAGTAACAGGGGGCGCTTTGATGATGAGCAGTTCTTC. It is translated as CASNRGRFDDEQFF.

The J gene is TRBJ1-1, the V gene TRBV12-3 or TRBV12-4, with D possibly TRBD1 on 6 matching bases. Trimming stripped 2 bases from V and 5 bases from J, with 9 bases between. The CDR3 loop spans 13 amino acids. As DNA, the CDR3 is TGTGCCAGCAGTTTAATGCAGGGGACTGAAGCTTTCTTT. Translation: CASSLMQGTEAFF.

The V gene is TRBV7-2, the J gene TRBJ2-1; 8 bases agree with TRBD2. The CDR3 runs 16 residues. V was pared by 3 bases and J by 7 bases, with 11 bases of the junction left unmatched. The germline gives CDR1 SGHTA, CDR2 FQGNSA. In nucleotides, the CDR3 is TGTGCCAGCAGCTTGCGCGGACGGGGGGGCCAAAATGAGCAGTTCTTC. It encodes CASSLRGRGGQNEQFF.

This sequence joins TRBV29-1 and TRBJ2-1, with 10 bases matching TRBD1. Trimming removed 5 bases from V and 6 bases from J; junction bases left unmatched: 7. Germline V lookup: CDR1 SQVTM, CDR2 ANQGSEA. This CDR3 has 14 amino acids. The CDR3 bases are TGCAGCGTTTCCGGGACAGGGGTGTTCAATGAGCAGTTCTTC. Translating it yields CSVSGTGVFNEQFF.

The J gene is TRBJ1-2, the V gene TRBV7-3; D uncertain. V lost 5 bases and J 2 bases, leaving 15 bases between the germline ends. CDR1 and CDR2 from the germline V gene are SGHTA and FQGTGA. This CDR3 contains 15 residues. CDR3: CASSPKGGRNYGYTF. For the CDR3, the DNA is TGTGCCAGCAGCCCAAAAGGCGGGCGCAACTATGGCTACACCTTC. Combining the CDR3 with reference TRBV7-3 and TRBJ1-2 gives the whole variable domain GAGVSQTPSNKVTEKGKYVELRCDPISGHTALYWYRQSLGQGPEFLIYFQGTGAADDSGLPNDRFFAVRPEGSVSTLKIQRTERGDSAVYLCASSPKGGRNYGYTFGSGTRLTVV.